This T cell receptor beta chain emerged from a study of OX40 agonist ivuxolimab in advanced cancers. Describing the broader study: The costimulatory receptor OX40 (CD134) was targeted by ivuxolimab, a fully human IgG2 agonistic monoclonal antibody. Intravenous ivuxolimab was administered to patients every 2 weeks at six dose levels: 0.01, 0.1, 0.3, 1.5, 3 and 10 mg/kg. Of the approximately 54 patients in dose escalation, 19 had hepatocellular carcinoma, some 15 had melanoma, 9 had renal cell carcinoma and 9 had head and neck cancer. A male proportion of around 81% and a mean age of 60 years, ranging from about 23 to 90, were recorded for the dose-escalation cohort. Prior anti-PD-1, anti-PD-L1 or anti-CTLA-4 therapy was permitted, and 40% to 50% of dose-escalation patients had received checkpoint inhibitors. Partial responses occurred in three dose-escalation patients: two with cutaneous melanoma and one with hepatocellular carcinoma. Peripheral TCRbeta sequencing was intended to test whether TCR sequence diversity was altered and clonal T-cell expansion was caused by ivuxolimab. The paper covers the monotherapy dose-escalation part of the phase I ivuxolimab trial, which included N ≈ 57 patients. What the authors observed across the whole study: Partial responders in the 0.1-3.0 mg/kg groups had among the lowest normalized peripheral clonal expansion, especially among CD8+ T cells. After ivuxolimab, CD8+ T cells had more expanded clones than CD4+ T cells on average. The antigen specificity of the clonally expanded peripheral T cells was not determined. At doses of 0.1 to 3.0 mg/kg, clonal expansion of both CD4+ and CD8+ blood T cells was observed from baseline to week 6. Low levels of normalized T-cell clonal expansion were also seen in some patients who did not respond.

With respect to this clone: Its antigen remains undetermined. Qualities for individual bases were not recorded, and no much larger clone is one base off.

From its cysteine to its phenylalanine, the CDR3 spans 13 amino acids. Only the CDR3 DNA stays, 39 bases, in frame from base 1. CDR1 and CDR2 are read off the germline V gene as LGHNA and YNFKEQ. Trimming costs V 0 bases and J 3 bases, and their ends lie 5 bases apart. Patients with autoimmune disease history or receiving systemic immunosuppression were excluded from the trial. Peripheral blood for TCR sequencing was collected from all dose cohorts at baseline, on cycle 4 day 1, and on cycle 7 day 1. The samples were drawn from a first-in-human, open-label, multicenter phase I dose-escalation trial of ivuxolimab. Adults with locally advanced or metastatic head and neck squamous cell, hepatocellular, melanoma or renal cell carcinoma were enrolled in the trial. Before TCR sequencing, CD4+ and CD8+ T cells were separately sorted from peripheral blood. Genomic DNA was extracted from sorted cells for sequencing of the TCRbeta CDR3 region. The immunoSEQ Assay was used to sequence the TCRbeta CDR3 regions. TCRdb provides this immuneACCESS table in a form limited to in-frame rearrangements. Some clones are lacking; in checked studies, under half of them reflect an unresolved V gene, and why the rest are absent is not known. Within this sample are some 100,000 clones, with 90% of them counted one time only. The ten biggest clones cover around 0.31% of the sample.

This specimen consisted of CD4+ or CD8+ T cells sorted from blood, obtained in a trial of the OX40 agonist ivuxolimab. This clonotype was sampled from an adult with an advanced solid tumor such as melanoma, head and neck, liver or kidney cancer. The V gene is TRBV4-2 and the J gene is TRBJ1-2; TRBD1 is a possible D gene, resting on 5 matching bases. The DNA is TGTGCCAGCAGCCAAGAAGGGGACTATGGCTACACCTTC. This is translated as CASSQEGDYGYTF.